Reported below is one T cell receptor beta chain. As yet, its antigen is unknown. In each sample, roughly 97,000 TCR templates were assayed. Here immunoSEQ multiplex PCR was the method, and the copy in TCRdb shows in-frame clones only, minus some. The sample lists 99,000 or so clones; about 94% were seen once. CDR1 SGHRS and CDR2 YFSETQ come from the germline V gene. The CDR3 is made up of 17 amino acids. Trimming removed 1 base from V and 3 bases from J, with 20 bases in between. The data are from a study of siplizumab effects on memory and regulatory T cells. The study, taken as a whole, reports: Fewer alloreactive sequences mapped to unstimulated CD4+ memory cells under siplizumab. Unstimulated subsets accounted for the mapping of only a minor share of the clones that were alloreactive. Left unconfirmed was the suppressive function of proliferating Tregs from siplizumab cultures.

The origin of this receptor is a human donor in good health. The sequenced sample was non-Treg CD4+ T cells sorted from blood. The chain joins TRBV5-1 to TRBJ2-7, with a possible D match to TRBD1 (5 bases). The CDR3 is CASSLLSVRKGNYEQYF. CDR3 in DNA: TGCGCCAGCAGCTTGCTTTCGGTGAGGAAGGGGAACTACGAGCAGTACTTC. Drawing the rest from reference TRBV5-1 and TRBJ2-7, the complete variable domain is KAGVTQTPRYLIKTRGQQVTLSCSPISGHRSVSWYQQTPGQGLQFLFEYFSETQRNKGNFPGRFSGRQFSNSRSEMNVSTLELGDSALYLCASSLLSVRKGNYEQYFGPGTRLTVT.